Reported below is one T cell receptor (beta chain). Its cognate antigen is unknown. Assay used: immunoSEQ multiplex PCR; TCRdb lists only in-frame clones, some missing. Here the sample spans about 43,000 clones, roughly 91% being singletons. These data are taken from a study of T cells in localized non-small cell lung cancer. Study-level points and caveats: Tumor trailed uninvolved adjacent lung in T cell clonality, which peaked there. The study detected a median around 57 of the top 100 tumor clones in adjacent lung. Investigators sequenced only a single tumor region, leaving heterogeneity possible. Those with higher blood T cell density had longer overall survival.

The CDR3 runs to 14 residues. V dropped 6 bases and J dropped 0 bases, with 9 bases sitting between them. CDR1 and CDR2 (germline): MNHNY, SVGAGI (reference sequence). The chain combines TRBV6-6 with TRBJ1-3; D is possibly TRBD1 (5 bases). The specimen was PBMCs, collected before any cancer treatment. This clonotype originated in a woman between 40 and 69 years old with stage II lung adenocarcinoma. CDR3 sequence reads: CASRNGHSGNTIYF. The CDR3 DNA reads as TGTGCCAGCAGGAACGGACACTCTGGAAACACCATATATTTT.